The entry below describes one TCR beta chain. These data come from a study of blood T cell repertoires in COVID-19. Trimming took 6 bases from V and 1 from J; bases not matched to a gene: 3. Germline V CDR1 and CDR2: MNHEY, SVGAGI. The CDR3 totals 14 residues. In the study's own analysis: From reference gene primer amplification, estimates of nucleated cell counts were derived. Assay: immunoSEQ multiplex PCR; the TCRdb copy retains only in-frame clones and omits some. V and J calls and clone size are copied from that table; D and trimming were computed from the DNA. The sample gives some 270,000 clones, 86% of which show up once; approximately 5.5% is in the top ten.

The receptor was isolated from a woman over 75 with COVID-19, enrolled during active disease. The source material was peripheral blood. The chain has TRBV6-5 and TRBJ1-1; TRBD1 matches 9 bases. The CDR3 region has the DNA TGTGCCAGCAGCCAGACAGGGGGGAACACTGAAGCTTTCTTT. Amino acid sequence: CASSQTGGNTEAFF.